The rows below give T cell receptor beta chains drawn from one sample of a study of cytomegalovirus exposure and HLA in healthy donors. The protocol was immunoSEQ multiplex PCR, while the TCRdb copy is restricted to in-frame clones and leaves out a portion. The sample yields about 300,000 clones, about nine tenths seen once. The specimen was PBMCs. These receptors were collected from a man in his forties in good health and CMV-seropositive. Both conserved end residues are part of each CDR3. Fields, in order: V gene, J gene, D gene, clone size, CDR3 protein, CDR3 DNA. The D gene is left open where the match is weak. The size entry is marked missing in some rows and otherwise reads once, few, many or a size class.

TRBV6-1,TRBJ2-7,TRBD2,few,CASSEEAGKTYEQYF,TGTGCCAGCAGTGAAGAAGCGGGAAAGACCTACGAGCAGTACTTC
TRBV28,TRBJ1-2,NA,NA,CASSTGLYGYTF,TGTGCCAGCAGTACAGGGCTCTATGGCTACACCTTC
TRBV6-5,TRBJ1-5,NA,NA,CASSYSPDQPQHF,TGTGCCAGCAGTTACTCGCCGGATCAGCCCCAGCATTTT
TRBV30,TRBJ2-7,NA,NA,CAWGKVRGSEQYF,TGTGCCTGGGGTAAAGTCAGGGGTAGCGAGCAGTACTTC
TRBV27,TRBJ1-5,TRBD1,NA,CATGDRGGNQPQHF,TGTGCCACCGGGGACAGAGGGGGGAATCAGCCCCAGCATTTT
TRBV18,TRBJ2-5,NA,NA,CASSPRAGRQETQYF,TGTGCCAGCTCACCGCGGGCGGGAAGGCAAGAGACCCAGTACTTC
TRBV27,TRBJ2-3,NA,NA,CASRIQPEDTQYF,TGTGCCAGCAGGATACAGCCGGAAGATACGCAGTATTTT
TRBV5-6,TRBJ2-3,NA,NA,CASSFPYSTDTQYF,TGTGCCAGCAGCTTCCCCTATAGCACAGATACGCAGTATTTT
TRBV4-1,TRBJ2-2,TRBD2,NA,CASSQLAANTGELFF,TGCGCCAGCAGCCAACTAGCGGCGAACACCGGGGAGCTGTTTTTT
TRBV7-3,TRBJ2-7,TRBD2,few,CASSSGGITYEQYF,TGTGCCAGCAGCTCGGGGGGAATTACATACGAGCAGTACTTC
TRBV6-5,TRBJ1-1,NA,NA,CASSSTGNTEAFF,TGTGCCAGCAGTTCGACAGGGAACACTGAAGCTTTCTTT
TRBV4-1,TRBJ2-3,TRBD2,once,CASSQDVSGTGDTQYF,TGCGCCAGCAGCCAAGATGTTAGCGGGACTGGAGATACGCAGTATTTT
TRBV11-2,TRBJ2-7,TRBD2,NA,CASKLAGGAMYEQYF,TGTGCCAGCAAGCTAGCGGGAGGGGCAATGTACGAGCAGTACTTC
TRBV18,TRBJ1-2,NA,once,CASSPPPQGSYGYTF,TGTGCCAGCTCACCCCCCCCACAGGGCTCCTATGGCTACACCTTC
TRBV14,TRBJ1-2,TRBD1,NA,CASSPFPGGQGYTF,TGTGCCAGCAGCCCTTTCCCAGGGGGCCAAGGCTACACCTTC
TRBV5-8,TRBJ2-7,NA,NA,CASSFQGIGTYEQYF,TGTGCCAGCAGCTTTCAGGGGATTGGGACCTACGAGCAGTACTTC
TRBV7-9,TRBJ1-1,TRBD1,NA,CSSSPTGSTEAFF,TGTTCCAGCAGCCCGACAGGGAGCACTGAAGCTTTCTTT
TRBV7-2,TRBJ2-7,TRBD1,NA,CASSLGGTGSYEQYF,TGTGCCAGCAGCTTAGGTGGGACAGGGTCCTACGAGCAGTACTTC
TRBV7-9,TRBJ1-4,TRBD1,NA,CASSLGGQFNEKLFF,TGTGCCAGCAGCTTAGGGGGACAGTTTAATGAAAAACTGTTTTTT
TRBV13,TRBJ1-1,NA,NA,CASSPRVILATEAFF,TGTGCCAGCAGCCCCCGTGTTATTCTGGCTACTGAAGCTTTCTTT